This is a list of T cell receptor beta chains from one sample in a study of blood T cell repertoires in COVID-19. Some clones are missing from TCRdb's copy, which holds only in-frame ones; the method was immunoSEQ multiplex PCR. The sample lists 50,000 to 85,000 clones, about 90% seen once, with around 7% in the top ten. Input material: peripheral blood. The origin of the receptors is a human donor in a cohort sampled during active COVID-19. Both conserved end residues are part of each CDR3. The order of the fields is CDR3 protein, CDR3 DNA, clone size, CDR3 length, V gene, J gene, D gene. A D gene is named only where the DNA matches it firmly. Clone size appears in some rows only: once, few, many, or a class for an expanded clone.

CDR3 protein: CASSYSQRGVTDTQYF; CDR3 DNA: TGTGCCAGCAGTTACTCCCAGCGGGGGGTCACAGATACGCAGTATTTT; clone size: NA; CDR3 length: 16; V gene: TRBV6-2/TRBV6-3; J gene: TRBJ2-3; D gene: TRBD2
CDR3 protein: CASKSPFGSGSEQFF; CDR3 DNA: TGTGCCAGCAAGAGCCCCTTTGGTAGCGGGAGTGAGCAGTTCTTC; clone size: NA; CDR3 length: 15; V gene: TRBV6-5; J gene: TRBJ2-1; D gene: TRBD2
CDR3 protein: CASSSPGLAGEYEQYF; CDR3 DNA: TGTGCCAGCAGCTCACCGGGACTAGCGGGAGAGTACGAGCAGTACTTC; clone size: NA; CDR3 length: 16; V gene: TRBV7-2; J gene: TRBJ2-7; D gene: TRBD2
CDR3 protein: CASSDRSGTNEQFF; CDR3 DNA: TGTGCCAGCAGCGACCGTAGCGGGACTAATGAGCAGTTCTTC; clone size: NA; CDR3 length: 14; V gene: TRBV5-6; J gene: TRBJ2-1; D gene: TRBD2
CDR3 protein: CASSQTVGRVNEQYF; CDR3 DNA: TGTGCCAGCAGCCAAACCGTCGGCAGGGTCAACGAGCAGTACTTC; clone size: once; CDR3 length: 15; V gene: TRBV14; J gene: TRBJ2-7; D gene: NA
CDR3 protein: CAWTGGDGHEQYF; CDR3 DNA: TGTGCCTGGACCGGCGGGGATGGCCACGAGCAGTACTTC; clone size: NA; CDR3 length: 13; V gene: TRBV30; J gene: TRBJ2-7; D gene: NA
CDR3 protein: CASSSTGGASSYEQYF; CDR3 DNA: TGCGCCAGCAGCTCTACCGGGGGTGCGAGCTCCTACGAGCAGTACTTC; clone size: NA; CDR3 length: 16; V gene: TRBV5-1; J gene: TRBJ2-7; D gene: NA
CDR3 protein: CATSQNRAGYGYTF; CDR3 DNA: TGTGCCACCAGCCAAAACAGGGCTGGCTATGGCTACACCTTC; clone size: NA; CDR3 length: 14; V gene: TRBV15; J gene: TRBJ1-2; D gene: NA
CDR3 protein: CASTTSPTGNQPQHF; CDR3 DNA: TGTGCCAGCACCACCTCCCCGACAGGCAATCAGCCCCAGCATTTT; clone size: NA; CDR3 length: 15; V gene: TRBV11-2; J gene: TRBJ1-5; D gene: NA
CDR3 protein: CASSLVGGASGVYNEQFF; CDR3 DNA: TGTGCCAGCAGCTTAGTAGGGGGGGCTAGCGGGGTTTACAATGAGCAGTTCTTC; clone size: NA; CDR3 length: 18; V gene: TRBV7-8; J gene: TRBJ2-1; D gene: TRBD2
CDR3 protein: CASSDLGSGYGYTF; CDR3 DNA: TGTGCCAGCAGTGACCTGGGTTCGGGCTATGGCTACACCTTC; clone size: NA; CDR3 length: 14; V gene: TRBV6-1; J gene: TRBJ1-2; D gene: NA
CDR3 protein: CASSLDGGRNSPLHF; CDR3 DNA: TGTGCCAGCAGCTTAGATGGGGGGAGGAATTCACCCCTCCACTTT; clone size: NA; CDR3 length: 15; V gene: TRBV7-8; J gene: TRBJ1-6; D gene: NA
CDR3 protein: CASSPGATGETQYF; CDR3 DNA: TGTGCCAGCTCACCGGGGGCGACTGGGGAGACCCAGTACTTC; clone size: NA; CDR3 length: 14; V gene: TRBV18; J gene: TRBJ2-5; D gene: NA
CDR3 protein: CASSSPAENTEAFF; CDR3 DNA: TGTGCCAGCAGCTCCCCCGCGGAGAACACTGAAGCTTTCTTT; clone size: NA; CDR3 length: 14; V gene: TRBV11-2; J gene: TRBJ1-1; D gene: NA
CDR3 protein: CASSWGTGDNSPLHF; CDR3 DNA: TGTGCCAGCAGCTGGGGGACAGGGGATAATTCACCCCTCCACTTT; clone size: NA; CDR3 length: 15; V gene: TRBV7-3; J gene: TRBJ1-6; D gene: TRBD1
CDR3 protein: CASSQGGLAGVSWTYNEQFF; CDR3 DNA: TGTGCCAGCAGCCAAGGGGGACTAGCGGGAGTTTCATGGACCTACAATGAGCAGTTCTTC; clone size: NA; CDR3 length: 20; V gene: TRBV14; J gene: TRBJ2-1; D gene: TRBD2
CDR3 protein: CASSPGVYNSPLHF; CDR3 DNA: TGTGCCAGCAGCCCCGGGGTTTATAATTCACCCCTCCACTTT; clone size: NA; CDR3 length: 14; V gene: TRBV7-3; J gene: TRBJ1-6; D gene: NA
CDR3 protein: CASSPLRLAGGPGGELFF; CDR3 DNA: TGTGCCAGCAGCCCCCTTCGACTAGCGGGAGGGCCGGGCGGGGAGCTGTTTTTT; clone size: NA; CDR3 length: 18; V gene: TRBV7-2; J gene: TRBJ2-2; D gene: TRBD2
CDR3 protein: CASSEGQTGHQPQHF; CDR3 DNA: TGTGCCAGTAGTGAGGGACAGACAGGGCATCAGCCCCAGCATTTT; clone size: NA; CDR3 length: 15; V gene: TRBV19; J gene: TRBJ1-5; D gene: TRBD1
CDR3 protein: CASSAGGTIYNEQFF; CDR3 DNA: TGTGCCAGCAGTGCGGGGGGCACGATCTACAATGAGCAGTTCTTC; clone size: NA; CDR3 length: 15; V gene: TRBV27; J gene: TRBJ2-1; D gene: TRBD2
CDR3 protein: CASSLRGGMNTEAFF; CDR3 DNA: TGCGCCAGCAGCTTACGCGGGGGGATGAACACTGAAGCTTTCTTT; clone size: NA; CDR3 length: 15; V gene: TRBV5-1; J gene: TRBJ1-1; D gene: NA
CDR3 protein: CASSWGAGLAVTQYF; CDR3 DNA: TGTGCCAGCAGTTGGGGGGCGGGACTAGCTGTGACCCAGTACTTC; clone size: NA; CDR3 length: 15; V gene: TRBV6-2/TRBV6-3; J gene: TRBJ2-5; D gene: TRBD2
CDR3 protein: CASSLRGIGYTF; CDR3 DNA: TGTGCCAGCAGCTTACGGGGAATTGGCTACACCTTC; clone size: NA; CDR3 length: 12; V gene: TRBV7-9; J gene: TRBJ1-2; D gene: NA
CDR3 protein: CASSIGRGLSSYEQYF; CDR3 DNA: TGTGCCAGTAGTATAGGTCGCGGATTGAGCTCCTACGAGCAGTACTTC; clone size: NA; CDR3 length: 16; V gene: TRBV19; J gene: TRBJ2-7; D gene: NA
CDR3 protein: CASSLQGYEQYF; CDR3 DNA: TGTGCCAGCAGCTTACAGGGCTACGAGCAGTACTTC; clone size: NA; CDR3 length: 12; V gene: TRBV11-2; J gene: TRBJ2-7; D gene: NA
CDR3 protein: CATGQVSYEQYF; CDR3 DNA: TGTGCCACCGGACAGGTTTCCTACGAGCAGTACTTC; clone size: NA; CDR3 length: 12; V gene: TRBV6-5; J gene: TRBJ2-7; D gene: TRBD1
CDR3 protein: CASSLRGISTDTQYF; CDR3 DNA: TGTGCCAGCAGCTTACGAGGGATAAGCACAGATACGCAGTATTTT; clone size: once; CDR3 length: 15; V gene: TRBV7-8; J gene: TRBJ2-3; D gene: NA
CDR3 protein: CASSIDLAGARSSYEQYF; CDR3 DNA: TGTGCCAGTAGTATAGATCTAGCGGGAGCAAGGAGCTCCTACGAGCAGTACTTC; clone size: NA; CDR3 length: 18; V gene: TRBV19; J gene: TRBJ2-7; D gene: TRBD2
CDR3 protein: CASSLDLAGGTDTQYF; CDR3 DNA: TGTGCCAGCAGCTTAGATTTAGCGGGAGGTACAGATACGCAGTATTTT; clone size: NA; CDR3 length: 16; V gene: TRBV7-2; J gene: TRBJ2-3; D gene: TRBD2
CDR3 protein: CASSQVLGQGSDEQYF; CDR3 DNA: TGTGCCAGCAGCCAAGTCTTAGGACAGGGTTCGGACGAGCAGTACTTC; clone size: NA; CDR3 length: 16; V gene: TRBV3-1/TRBV3-2; J gene: TRBJ2-7; D gene: TRBD1
CDR3 protein: CASSQDRGNQPQHF; CDR3 DNA: TGCGCCAGCAGCCAAGACAGGGGGAATCAGCCCCAGCATTTT; clone size: few; CDR3 length: 14; V gene: TRBV4-3; J gene: TRBJ1-5; D gene: TRBD1
CDR3 protein: CASRQKYEQYF; CDR3 DNA: TGTGCCAGCAGACAGAAGTACGAGCAGTACTTC; clone size: medium-sized; CDR3 length: 11; V gene: TRBV3-1/TRBV3-2; J gene: TRBJ2-7; D gene: NA
CDR3 protein: CASSLTGYGETQYF; CDR3 DNA: TGTGCCAGCAGCTTAACTGGCTACGGGGAGACCCAGTACTTC; clone size: NA; CDR3 length: 14; V gene: TRBV7-2; J gene: TRBJ2-5; D gene: NA
CDR3 protein: CASSPGTGGSSGNTIYF; CDR3 DNA: TGTGCCAGCAGCCCCGGGACAGGGGGAAGCTCTGGAAACACCATATATTTT; clone size: NA; CDR3 length: 17; V gene: TRBV7-6; J gene: TRBJ1-3; D gene: TRBD1
CDR3 protein: CASSVGLSSNQPQHF; CDR3 DNA: TGTGCCAGCAGCGTTGGACTCTCGAGCAATCAGCCCCAGCATTTT; clone size: once; CDR3 length: 15; V gene: TRBV9; J gene: TRBJ1-5; D gene: NA
CDR3 protein: CASSYSMLTSGIYNEQFF; CDR3 DNA: TGTGCCAGCAGTTACTCGATGCTGACTAGCGGTATCTACAATGAGCAGTTCTTC; clone size: NA; CDR3 length: 18; V gene: TRBV6-2/TRBV6-3; J gene: TRBJ2-1; D gene: TRBD2
CDR3 protein: CASSSGGSSYNSPLHF; CDR3 DNA: TGTGCCAGCAGCTCGGGGGGAAGCTCCTATAATTCACCCCTCCACTTT; clone size: NA; CDR3 length: 16; V gene: TRBV3-1/TRBV3-2; J gene: TRBJ1-6; D gene: NA
CDR3 protein: CASGELGGYGYTF; CDR3 DNA: TGCGCCAGCGGGGAACTGGGAGGGTATGGCTACACCTTC; clone size: NA; CDR3 length: 13; V gene: TRBV4-1; J gene: TRBJ1-2; D gene: NA
CDR3 protein: CASSLNRASETQYF; CDR3 DNA: TGTGCCAGCAGCTTAAACAGGGCTTCAGAGACCCAGTACTTC; clone size: NA; CDR3 length: 14; V gene: TRBV11-2; J gene: TRBJ2-5; D gene: NA
CDR3 protein: CASSLLMTSGTDTQYF; CDR3 DNA: TGTGCCAGCAGCTTACTCATGACTAGCGGCACAGATACGCAGTATTTT; clone size: once; CDR3 length: 16; V gene: TRBV7-2; J gene: TRBJ2-3; D gene: TRBD2
CDR3 protein: CASSLQGAGMDTQYF; CDR3 DNA: TGTGCCAGCAGCCTTCAGGGGGCTGGCATGGATACGCAGTATTTT; clone size: NA; CDR3 length: 15; V gene: TRBV25-1; J gene: TRBJ2-3; D gene: TRBD1
CDR3 protein: CASSLVSDSSGGDEQFF; CDR3 DNA: TGTGCCAGCAGCTTAGTCTCTGACTCGAGCGGGGGGGATGAGCAGTTCTTC; clone size: NA; CDR3 length: 17; V gene: TRBV7-9; J gene: TRBJ2-1; D gene: TRBD2
CDR3 protein: CASSLQANTGELFF; CDR3 DNA: TGTGCCAGCAGCCTACAGGCGAACACCGGGGAGCTGTTTTTT; clone size: few; CDR3 length: 14; V gene: TRBV7-3; J gene: TRBJ2-2; D gene: NA
CDR3 protein: CASSLSGTGDFEQYF; CDR3 DNA: TGTGCCAGCAGCTTATCCGGGACAGGGGACTTCGAGCAGTACTTC; clone size: NA; CDR3 length: 15; V gene: TRBV7-8; J gene: TRBJ2-7; D gene: TRBD1
CDR3 protein: CASSFRGLGTDTQYF; CDR3 DNA: TGTGCCAGCAGTTTCAGGGGGCTCGGCACAGATACGCAGTATTTT; clone size: NA; CDR3 length: 15; V gene: TRBV27; J gene: TRBJ2-3; D gene: TRBD1
CDR3 protein: CASSPPGAAGTGELFF; CDR3 DNA: TGTGCCAGCTCACCACCGGGGGCGGCAGGCACCGGGGAGCTGTTTTTT; clone size: NA; CDR3 length: 16; V gene: TRBV18; J gene: TRBJ2-2; D gene: NA
CDR3 protein: CASSYGRSGGAGHLFF; CDR3 DNA: TGTGCCAGCAGTTACGGGCGTAGCGGGGGGGCCGGTCATCTGTTCTTC; clone size: NA; CDR3 length: 16; V gene: TRBV6-2/TRBV6-3; J gene: TRBJ2-1; D gene: TRBD2
CDR3 protein: CASRTSGGDEQFF; CDR3 DNA: TGTGCCAGCAGAACTAGCGGGGGAGATGAGCAGTTCTTC; clone size: NA; CDR3 length: 13; V gene: TRBV25-1; J gene: TRBJ2-1; D gene: TRBD2
CDR3 protein: CASSASGTSGYEQYF; CDR3 DNA: TGTGCCAGCAGCGCGTCCGGGACTAGCGGTTATGAGCAGTACTTC; clone size: NA; CDR3 length: 15; V gene: TRBV16; J gene: TRBJ2-7; D gene: TRBD2
CDR3 protein: CASSLGLAPYEQYF; CDR3 DNA: TGTGCCAGCAGCCTGGGACTAGCGCCCTACGAGCAGTACTTC; clone size: NA; CDR3 length: 14; V gene: TRBV5-4; J gene: TRBJ2-7; D gene: TRBD2
CDR3 protein: CAIRPGQEEKLFF; CDR3 DNA: TGTGCCATCAGACCAGGACAGGAAGAAAAACTGTTTTTT; clone size: NA; CDR3 length: 13; V gene: TRBV10-3; J gene: TRBJ1-4; D gene: TRBD1
CDR3 protein: CAISESDRVNEKLFF; CDR3 DNA: TGTGCCATCAGTGAGTCCGACAGGGTAAATGAAAAACTGTTTTTT; clone size: NA; CDR3 length: 15; V gene: TRBV10-3; J gene: TRBJ1-4; D gene: TRBD1
CDR3 protein: CASSQDAWNTEAFF; CDR3 DNA: TGTGCCAGCAGCCAAGACGCGTGGAACACTGAAGCTTTCTTT; clone size: NA; CDR3 length: 14; V gene: TRBV4-2; J gene: TRBJ1-1; D gene: NA
CDR3 protein: CASRGLAGGADTQYF; CDR3 DNA: TGTGCCAGCAGGGGACTAGCGGGAGGAGCAGATACGCAGTATTTT; clone size: NA; CDR3 length: 15; V gene: TRBV6-5; J gene: TRBJ2-3; D gene: TRBD2